This T cell receptor beta chain was identified during a study of T cells in Graves' hyperthyroidism and ophthalmopathy. Findings and limits, study-wide: From stable hyperthyroidism, ophthalmopathy was separated by a 13 V-J model. Blood samples included most of the expanded thyroid clonotypes exceeding 0.001.

Researchers took RNA transcripts and amplified the TCR beta CDR3 regions from them. The HTBI primer set was used in a first-round RT-PCR of the TCR CDR3. TCRdb reprocessed the multiplex PCR reads with MiXCR, giving one entry per CDR3 protein. The sample includes some 600,000 distinct CDR3 sequences, approximately 44% seen only once; the top ten take 8.2%. A note on this clonotype: Antigen: not known. Its ends do not fully match the called genes, so a read error is possible.

Recently diagnosed hyperthyroidism of less than 2 months' duration affected patients aged 18 to 65. The CDR3 runs to 15 residues. Germline CDR1 and CDR2: SGHAT and FQDESV (reference sequence). The V call is TRBV11-1, the J call TRBJ1-4, with D possibly matching TRBD1 (5 bases). The sequence was collected from a woman aged 18-35 years with Graves' hyperthyroidism. The specimen was peripheral blood or thyroid tissue (not recorded which). The DNA for the CDR3 is TGTGCCAGCAGCACGGGGGGATTCGGTGACGAAAGACTGTTTTTT. Encoded protein: CASSTGGFGDERLFF.